This T cell receptor (beta chain) was identified in a study of cytotoxic CD8 clonotypes in ibrutinib-treated CLL. TCRdb's table, derived via immunoSEQ multiplex PCR, lists solely in-frame clones and lacks some. Among fewer than 150,000 clones listed, 84% were seen once. This sequence originates from a human donor with chronic lymphocytic leukemia. The material was PBMCs, obtained after 24 months of ibrutinib treatment.

The CDR3, as DNA: TGTGCCAGCAGCGGGAGGACTAGCGGGGGGACCTACAATGAGCAGTTCTTC. It yields the protein CASSGRTSGGTYNEQFF. The rearrangement uses TRBV5-4 and TRBJ2-1, with 14 bases fitting TRBD2. Germline V gives CDR1 SGHNT, CDR2 YYREEE (reference sequence). CDR3 size: 17 residues. V lost 4 bases and J lost 2; bases outside the gene matches: 5.